This T cell receptor beta chain was sequenced for a study of blood T cells in healthy people across ages. Together with a sample-barcoded 5' primer, a J-beta primer mix was included in a second PCR lasting roughly 6 to 12 cycles. No fewer than 3 million CDR3-containing paired-end reads came from each sample. Using its own MiXCR run on the 5' RACE reads, TCRdb lists one record per CDR3 protein. Of roughly 570,000 distinct CDR3 sequences detected, 25% to 30% appear once; the ten largest clones hold 18%. The people who gave samples were healthy Caucasians from Russia, aged about 6 to 100. V lost 6 bases, J lost 4 bases, and 7 bases stayed unmatched. The length of the CDR3 is 14 residues. Looked up from germline, CDR1 is DFQATT and CDR2 is SNEGSKA (reference sequence). Study-wide results and limits: Percentage of naive T cells showed a strong correlation with TCR beta diversity.

Points on this clonotype: As yet, its antigen is unknown.

V and J are TRBV20-1 and TRBJ1-3, with 9 bases that match TRBD1. Sequences were obtained from blood. The source of this sequence is a woman in her sixties or seventies in good health. The CDR3 sequence: CSAYHRGQGNTIYF. CDR3 nucleotide sequence: TGCAGTGCCTATCACAGGGGGCAGGGAAACACCATATATTTT.